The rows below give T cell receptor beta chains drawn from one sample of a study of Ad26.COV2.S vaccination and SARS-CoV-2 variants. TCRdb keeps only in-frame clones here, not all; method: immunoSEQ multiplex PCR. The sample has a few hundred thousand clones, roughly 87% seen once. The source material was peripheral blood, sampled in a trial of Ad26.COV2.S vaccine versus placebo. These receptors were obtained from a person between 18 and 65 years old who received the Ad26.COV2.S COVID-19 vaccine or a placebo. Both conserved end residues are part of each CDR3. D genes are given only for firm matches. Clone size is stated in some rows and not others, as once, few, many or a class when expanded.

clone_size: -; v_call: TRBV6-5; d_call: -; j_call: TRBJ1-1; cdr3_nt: TGTGCCAGCGCCAGGACAGCCATGAACACTGAAGCTTTCTTT; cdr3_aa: CASARTAMNTEAFF
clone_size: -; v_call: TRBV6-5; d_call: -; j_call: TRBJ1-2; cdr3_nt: TGTGCCAGCAGTACGCCAGGTGCCCATGGCTACACCTTC; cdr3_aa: CASSTPGAHGYTF
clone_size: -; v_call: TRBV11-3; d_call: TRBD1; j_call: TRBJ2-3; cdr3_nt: TGTGCCAGCAGCTCCGGGACAGGGGGTGGAGATACGCAGTATTTT; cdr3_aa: CASSSGTGGGDTQYF
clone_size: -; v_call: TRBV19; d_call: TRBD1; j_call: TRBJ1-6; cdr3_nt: TGTGCCAGTAGTCTGGCCAGGGGGAGAACCTATAATTCACCCCTCCACTTT; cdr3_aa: CASSLARGRTYNSPLHF
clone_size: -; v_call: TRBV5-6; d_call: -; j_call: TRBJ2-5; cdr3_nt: TGTGCCAGCAGCTTGGCTGGGGTTCTAGGAGAGACCCAGTACTTC; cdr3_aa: CASSLAGVLGETQYF
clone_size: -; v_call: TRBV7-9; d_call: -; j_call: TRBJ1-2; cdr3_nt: TGTGCCAGCGAGGAGGTTGGCAGCAACTATGGCTACACCTTC; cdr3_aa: CASEEVGSNYGYTF
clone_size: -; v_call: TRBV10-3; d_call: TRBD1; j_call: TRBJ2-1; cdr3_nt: TGTGCCATCAGTGGTGGACAGGGCCAAACCTACAATGAGCAGTTCTTC; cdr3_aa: CAISGGQGQTYNEQFF
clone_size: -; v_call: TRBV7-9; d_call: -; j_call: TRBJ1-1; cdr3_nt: TGTGCCAGCAGCTTACGACAGAACACTGAAGCTTTCTTT; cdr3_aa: CASSLRQNTEAFF
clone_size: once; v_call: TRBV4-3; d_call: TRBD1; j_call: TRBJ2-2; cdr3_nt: TGCGCCAGCAGCCAAGCGGACAGGGACACCGGGGAGCTGTTTTTT; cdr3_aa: CASSQADRDTGELFF
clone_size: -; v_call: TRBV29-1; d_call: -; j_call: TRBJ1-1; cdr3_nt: TGCAGCGTTGACGAGGGGTCCGGCACTGAAGCTTTCTTT; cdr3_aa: CSVDEGSGTEAFF
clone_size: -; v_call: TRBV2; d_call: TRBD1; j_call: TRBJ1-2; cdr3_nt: TGTGCCAGCAGTCAGGGGGGGGCTGTGGACTATGGCTACACCTTC; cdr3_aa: CASSQGGAVDYGYTF
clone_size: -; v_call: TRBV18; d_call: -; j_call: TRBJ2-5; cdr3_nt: TGTGCCAGCTCACCTCCTGAAATGGGGCAGTACTTC; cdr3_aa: CASSPPEMGQYF
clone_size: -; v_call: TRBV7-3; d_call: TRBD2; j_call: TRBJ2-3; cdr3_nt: TGTGCCAGCAGCTTAAACCCAGGACTAGCGGGAGAGCAAGGCGATACGCAGTATTTT; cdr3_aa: CASSLNPGLAGEQGDTQYF
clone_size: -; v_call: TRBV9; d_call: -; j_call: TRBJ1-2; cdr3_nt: TGTGCCAGCAGCTCAATCGGAGGGTCTTATGGCTACACCTTC; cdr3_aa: CASSSIGGSYGYTF